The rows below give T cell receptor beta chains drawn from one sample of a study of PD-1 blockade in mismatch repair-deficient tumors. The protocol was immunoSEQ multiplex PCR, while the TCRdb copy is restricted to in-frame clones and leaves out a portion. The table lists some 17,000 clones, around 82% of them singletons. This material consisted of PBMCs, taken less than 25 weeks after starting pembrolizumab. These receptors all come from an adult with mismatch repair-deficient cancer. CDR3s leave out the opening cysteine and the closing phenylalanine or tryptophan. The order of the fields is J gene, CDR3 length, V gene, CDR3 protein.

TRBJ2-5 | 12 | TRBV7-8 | ASSRAGGGETQY
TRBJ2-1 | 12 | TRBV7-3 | ASSPSGGLNEQF
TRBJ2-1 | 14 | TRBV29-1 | SVDAGARILMDEQF
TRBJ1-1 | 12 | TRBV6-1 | ASPGTGMNTEAF
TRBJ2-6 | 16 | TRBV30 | AWKPRGRVLAGANVLT
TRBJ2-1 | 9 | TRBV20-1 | SVRSERGQF
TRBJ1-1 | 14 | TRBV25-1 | ASSELGGFMNTEAF
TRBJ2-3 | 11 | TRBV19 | AAGTSGTDTQY
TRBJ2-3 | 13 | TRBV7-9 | ASSLGTSGTDTQY
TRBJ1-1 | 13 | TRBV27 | ASSFENRGHTEAF
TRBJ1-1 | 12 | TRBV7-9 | ASSLGHQNTEAF
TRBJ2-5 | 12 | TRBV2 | ASRRRWATETQY
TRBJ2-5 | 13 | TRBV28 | ASTPEGSRRETQY
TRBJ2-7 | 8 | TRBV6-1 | ASSETGQY
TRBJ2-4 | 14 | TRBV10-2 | ASSERRDWGGNIQY
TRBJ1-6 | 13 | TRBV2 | AITLPGQRNSPLH
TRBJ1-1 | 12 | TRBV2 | ASILPGQGAEAF
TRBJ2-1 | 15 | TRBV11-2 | ASSLDLPAGGYNEQF
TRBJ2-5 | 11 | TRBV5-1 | ASSWTPQETQY
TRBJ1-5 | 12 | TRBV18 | ASSLTGGMEPQH
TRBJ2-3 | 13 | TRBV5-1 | ASRLSGSGTDTQY
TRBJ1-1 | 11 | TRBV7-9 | ASSFDSNTEAF
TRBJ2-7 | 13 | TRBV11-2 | ASSSSSGTTYEQY
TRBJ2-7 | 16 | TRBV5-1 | ASSPMEGLAVSSYEQY
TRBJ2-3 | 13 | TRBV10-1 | ASSDTSGSTDTQY
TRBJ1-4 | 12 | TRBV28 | ASSPQAVNEKLF
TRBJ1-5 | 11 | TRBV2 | ASASYSNQPQH
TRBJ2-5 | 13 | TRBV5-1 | ASSLGSAGGETQY
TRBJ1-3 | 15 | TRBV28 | ASSLLGQGFSGNTIY
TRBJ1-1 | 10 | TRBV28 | ASSSVGRKAF
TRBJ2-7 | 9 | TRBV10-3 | AISEAIEQY
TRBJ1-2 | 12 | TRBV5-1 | ASSSSTGNYGYT
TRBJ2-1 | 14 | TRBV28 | ASSSPSKDRVDEQF
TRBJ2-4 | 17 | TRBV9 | ASSQRGREGPIEENIQY
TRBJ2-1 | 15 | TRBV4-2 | ASSQHSGTSGNNEQF
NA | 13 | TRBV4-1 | ASSQDLGNSYEQY
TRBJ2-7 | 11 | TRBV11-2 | ASSPRSPGEQY
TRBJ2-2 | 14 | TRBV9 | ASSPQVGENTGELF
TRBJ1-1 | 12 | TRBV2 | ASRPSGGSTEAF
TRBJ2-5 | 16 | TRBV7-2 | ASSLGPPGTRLQETQY
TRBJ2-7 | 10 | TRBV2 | ASSVSGYEQY